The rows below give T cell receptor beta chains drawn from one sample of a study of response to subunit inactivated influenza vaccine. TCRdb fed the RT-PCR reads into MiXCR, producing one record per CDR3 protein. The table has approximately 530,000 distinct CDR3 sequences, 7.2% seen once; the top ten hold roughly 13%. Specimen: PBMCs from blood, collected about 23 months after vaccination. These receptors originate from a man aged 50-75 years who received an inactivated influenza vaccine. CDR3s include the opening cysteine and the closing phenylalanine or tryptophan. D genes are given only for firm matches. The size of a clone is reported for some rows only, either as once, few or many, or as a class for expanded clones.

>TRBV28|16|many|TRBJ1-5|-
CASIRQGGLGNQPQHF
TGTGCCAGCATTCGGCAGGGCGGATTAGGAAATCAGCCCCAGCATTTT
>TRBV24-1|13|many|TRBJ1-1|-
CATSVPGGAEAFF
TGTGCCACCAGTGTCCCGGGTGGGGCTGAAGCTTTCTTT
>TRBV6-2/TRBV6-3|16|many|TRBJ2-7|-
CASSYSTQDISYEQYF
TGTGCCAGCAGTTACTCGACACAGGACATCTCCTACGAGCAGTACTTC
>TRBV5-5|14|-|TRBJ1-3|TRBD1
CASSPRGAGNTIYF
TGTGCCAGCAGCCCCAGGGGGGCTGGAAACACCATATATTTT
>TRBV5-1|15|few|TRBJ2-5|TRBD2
CASSLTSGRTETQYF
TGCGCCAGCAGCTTGACTAGCGGGAGGACGGAGACCCAGTACTTC
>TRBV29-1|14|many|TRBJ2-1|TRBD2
CSVQLAGGRGEQFF
TGCAGCGTTCAACTAGCGGGGGGGCGGGGTGAGCAGTTCTTC
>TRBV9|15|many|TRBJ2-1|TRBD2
CASSVGWEGWNEQFF
TGTGCCAGCAGCGTAGGGTGGGAGGGATGGAATGAGCAGTTCTTC
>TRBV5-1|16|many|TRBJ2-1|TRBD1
CASSFEIGGAGDEQFF
TGCGCCAGCAGCTTTGAAATAGGGGGCGCCGGGGATGAGCAGTTCTTC
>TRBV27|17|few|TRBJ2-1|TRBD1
CASSRTTGDTLYNEQFF
TGTGCCAGCAGTCGGACGACAGGGGACACCCTTTACAATGAGCAGTTCTTC
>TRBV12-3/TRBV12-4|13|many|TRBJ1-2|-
CASSLDILGGYTF
TGTGCCAGCAGCCTTGATATCTTGGGCGGCTACACCTTC
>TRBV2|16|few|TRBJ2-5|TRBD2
CATLRLAGGKQETQYF
TGTGCCACCCTTCGGCTAGCGGGGGGAAAACAAGAGACCCAGTACTTC
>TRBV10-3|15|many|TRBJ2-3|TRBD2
CAISEFGGASDTQYF
TGTGCCATCAGTGAGTTCGGGGGGGCGTCAGATACGCAGTATTTT
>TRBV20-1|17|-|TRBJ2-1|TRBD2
CSVWGLAGSGSPLRQFF
TGCAGCGTCTGGGGACTAGCGGGAAGTGGGTCCCCATTACGACAGTTCTTC